The present T cell receptor (beta chain) was sequenced within a study of T cell changes during pregnancy in multiple sclerosis. Using immunoSEQ multiplex PCR, the repertoire was profiled, and TCRdb retains in-frame clones only, with some absent. The table includes fewer than 150,000 clones, roughly 95% detected once. The CDR3 loop spans 14 amino acids. Between the trimmed V and J ends, which lost 1 base and 2 bases, there was a span of 9 bases. Germline values: CDR1 LGHNA, CDR2 YNFKEQ. The J gene is TRBJ2-7, the V gene TRBV4-2; perhaps TRBD1 as D (5 bases). Sequencing used peripheral blood, obtained after pregnancy. The clonotype comes from a female donor with multiple sclerosis, enrolled in a pregnancy study. The CDR3 coding sequence is TGTGCCAGCAGCCAAGCAGGGTCTACCTACGAGCAGTACTTC. The encoded protein is CASSQAGSTYEQYF.